What follows describes a single T cell receptor (beta chain). What it binds is not known. This entry belongs to a study of cytotoxic CD8 clonotypes in ibrutinib-treated CLL. Study information: After treatment lasting a median about twelve months, range 6 to 36, response samples were collected.

Sequencing was performed with immunoSEQ multiplex PCR; in TCRdb, only in-frame clones are kept and a portion is missing. The table lists 35,000 to 50,000 clones, about 70% of them singletons. Germline assignment: CDR1 ENHRY and CDR2 SYGVKD. The CDR3 has 16 amino acids. Trimming removed 6 bases from V and 2 bases from J; junction bases left unmatched: 7. Regarding the study as a whole: The clonality rise at ibrutinib response reflected private clonotype expansion. T-cell clonality at baseline went above that of age-matched healthy donors and rose and fell with circulating CD8+ T-cell counts. Increased clonality at ibrutinib response gave way to a return toward baseline at progression.

The chain links TRBV10-3 to TRBJ2-2; TRBD1 agrees at 9 bases. Sequencing used PBMCs, obtained after 12 months of ibrutinib treatment. The clonotype comes from a human donor with chronic lymphocytic leukemia. CDR3 sequence reads: CAISPQGASNTGELFF. CDR3 nucleotide sequence: TGTGCCATCAGCCCACAGGGGGCTTCTAACACCGGGGAGCTGTTTTTT.